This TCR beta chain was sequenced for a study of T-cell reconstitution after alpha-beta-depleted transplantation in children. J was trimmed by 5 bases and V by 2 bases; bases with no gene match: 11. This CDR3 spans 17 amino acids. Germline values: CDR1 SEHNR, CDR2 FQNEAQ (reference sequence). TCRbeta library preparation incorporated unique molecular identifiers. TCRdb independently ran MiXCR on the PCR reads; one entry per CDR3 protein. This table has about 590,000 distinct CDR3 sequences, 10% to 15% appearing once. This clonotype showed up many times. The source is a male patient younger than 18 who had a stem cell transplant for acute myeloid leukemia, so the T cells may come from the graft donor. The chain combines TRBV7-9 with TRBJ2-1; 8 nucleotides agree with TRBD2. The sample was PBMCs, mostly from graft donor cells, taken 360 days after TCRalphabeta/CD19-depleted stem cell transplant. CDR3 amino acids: CASSLRRAGEVDNEQFF. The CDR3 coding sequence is TGTGCCAGCAGCTTAAGGCGAGCGGGGGAGGTCGACAATGAGCAGTTCTTC.